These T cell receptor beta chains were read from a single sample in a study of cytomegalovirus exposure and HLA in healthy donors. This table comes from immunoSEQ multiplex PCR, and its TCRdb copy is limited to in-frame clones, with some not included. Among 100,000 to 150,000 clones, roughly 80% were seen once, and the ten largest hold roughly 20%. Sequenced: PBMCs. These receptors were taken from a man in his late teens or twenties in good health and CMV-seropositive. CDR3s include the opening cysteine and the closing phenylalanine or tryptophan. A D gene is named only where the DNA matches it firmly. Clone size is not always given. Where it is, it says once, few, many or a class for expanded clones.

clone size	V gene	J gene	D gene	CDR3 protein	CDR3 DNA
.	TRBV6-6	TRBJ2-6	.	CASSPPGDAGANVLTF	TGTGCCAGCAGTCCGCCAGGGGATGCTGGGGCCAACGTCCTGACTTTC
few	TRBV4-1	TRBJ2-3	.	CASRRGINTDTQYF	TGCGCCAGCAGAAGGGGAATTAACACAGATACGCAGTATTTT
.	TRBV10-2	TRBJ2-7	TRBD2	CASSDLGGGYEQYF	TGCGCCAGCAGTGACCTCGGGGGGGGTTACGAGCAGTACTTC
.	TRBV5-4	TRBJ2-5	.	CASSGRGQETQYF	TGTGCCAGCAGCGGAAGAGGTCAAGAGACCCAGTACTTC
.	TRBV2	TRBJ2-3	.	CATLNTTDTQYF	TGTGCCACCCTCAACACCACAGATACGCAGTATTTT
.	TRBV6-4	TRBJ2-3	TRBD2	CASSALAGADTQYF	TGTGCCAGCAGTGCGCTAGCGGGGGCAGATACGCAGTATTTT
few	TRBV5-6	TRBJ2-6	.	CASSSRFSGANVLTF	TGTGCCAGCAGTTCCCGTTTCTCTGGGGCCAACGTCCTGACTTTC
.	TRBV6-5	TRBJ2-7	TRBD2	CASLLAGGQGEQYF	TGTGCCAGCCTTTTAGCGGGGGGGCAAGGGGAGCAGTACTTC
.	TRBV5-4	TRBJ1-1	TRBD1	CASSSNAQGAGEAFF	TGTGCCAGCAGCAGCAACGCACAGGGGGCCGGTGAAGCTTTCTTT
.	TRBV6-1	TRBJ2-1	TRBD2	CASSEIAGEGNEQFF	TGTGCCAGCAGTGAAATAGCGGGGGAGGGCAATGAGCAGTTCTTC
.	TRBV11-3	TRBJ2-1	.	CASSEHPGYNEQFF	TGTGCCAGCAGCGAGCATCCGGGTTACAATGAGCAGTTCTTC
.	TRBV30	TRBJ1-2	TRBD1	CAWSRQGADGYTF	TGTGCCTGGAGTCGGCAGGGGGCGGATGGCTACACCTTC
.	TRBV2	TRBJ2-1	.	CASSVSGPENEQFF	TGTGCCAGCAGTGTATCAGGGCCGGAAAATGAGCAGTTCTTC
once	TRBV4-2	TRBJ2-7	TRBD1	CASSRPGQGAYEQYF	TGTGCCAGCAGCAGACCGGGACAGGGGGCCTACGAGCAGTACTTC
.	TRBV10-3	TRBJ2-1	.	CAISESLDSYNEQFF	TGTGCCATCAGTGAGTCGCTAGACTCCTACAATGAGCAGTTCTTC
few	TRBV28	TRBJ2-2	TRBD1	CASSSRTGGAGELFF	TGTGCCAGCAGTTCAAGGACAGGCGGAGCCGGGGAGCTGTTTTTT
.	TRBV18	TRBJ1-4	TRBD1	CASCRGQVNEKLFF	TGTGCCAGCTGCAGGGGGCAGGTTAATGAAAAACTGTTTTTT
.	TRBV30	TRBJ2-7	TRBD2	CAWAKGLAGSEQYF	TGTGCCTGGGCTAAGGGACTAGCGGGGAGCGAGCAGTACTTC
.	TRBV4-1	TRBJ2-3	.	CASSQERGRDTQYF	TGCGCCAGCAGCCAAGAGCGGGGCAGAGATACGCAGTATTTT
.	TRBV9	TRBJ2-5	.	CASSVYGGQETQYF	TGTGCCAGCAGCGTATACGGGGGACAAGAGACCCAGTACTTC
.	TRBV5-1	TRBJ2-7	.	CASSLKTPYEQYF	TGCGCCAGCAGCTTAAAGACTCCCTACGAGCAGTACTTC
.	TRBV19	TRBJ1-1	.	CASRSRGTDSRNTEAFF	TGTGCCAGTCGCTCCCGGGGAACGGACAGCAGGAACACTGAAGCTTTCTTT
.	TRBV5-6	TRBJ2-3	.	CASSLGGASTADTQYF	TGTGCCAGCAGCTTGGGTGGGGCGTCCACGGCGGATACGCAGTATTTT
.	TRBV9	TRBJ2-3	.	CASSLAAFTDTQYF	TGTGCCAGCAGTTTAGCGGCTTTCACAGATACGCAGTATTTT
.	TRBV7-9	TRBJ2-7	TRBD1	CASSFGTGDTYEQYF	TGTGCCAGCAGCTTTGGGACAGGGGATACCTACGAGCAGTACTTC
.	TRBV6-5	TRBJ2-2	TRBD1	CASSYLGQGTGELFF	TGTGCCAGCAGTTACCTGGGACAGGGCACCGGGGAGCTGTTTTTT
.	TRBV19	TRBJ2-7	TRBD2	CASSIEGTSGFYEQYF	TGTGCCAGTAGTATAGAGGGAACTAGCGGCTTCTACGAGCAGTACTTC
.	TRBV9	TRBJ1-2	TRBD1	CASRGTGADYGYTF	TGTGCCAGCAGAGGGACAGGGGCCGACTATGGCTACACCTTC
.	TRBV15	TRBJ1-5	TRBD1	CATRGRGVNQPQHF	TGTGCCACCAGGGGCAGGGGGGTAAATCAGCCCCAGCATTTT
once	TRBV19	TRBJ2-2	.	CASDTRDTGELFF	TGTGCCAGTGACACGCGGGACACCGGGGAGCTGTTTTTT
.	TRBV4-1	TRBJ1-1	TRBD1	CASSREDRDGTEAFF	TGCGCCAGCAGCCGAGAAGACAGGGATGGCACTGAAGCTTTCTTT
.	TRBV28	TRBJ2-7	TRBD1	CASSLSPGQGWYEQYF	TGTGCCAGCAGTTTATCTCCGGGACAGGGGTGGTACGAGCAGTACTTC
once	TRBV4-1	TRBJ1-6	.	CASSQVLGDWNSPLHF	TGCGCCAGCAGTCAAGTGTTAGGGGATTGGAATTCACCCCTCCACTTT
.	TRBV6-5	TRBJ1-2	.	CASSYSAADGYTF	TGTGCCAGCAGTTACTCGGCGGCGGATGGCTACACCTTC
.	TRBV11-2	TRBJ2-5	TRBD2	CASSLVRRGLAGGETQYF	TGTGCCAGCAGCTTAGTCCGGAGGGGACTAGCGGGGGGGGAGACCCAGTACTTC
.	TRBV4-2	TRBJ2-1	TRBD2	CASSQGRLAAYNEQFF	TGTGCCAGCAGCCAAGGGCGGCTAGCGGCTTACAATGAGCAGTTCTTC
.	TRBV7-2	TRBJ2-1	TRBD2	CASSLWASGGRNEQFF	TGTGCCAGCAGCTTATGGGCTAGCGGGGGCCGCAATGAGCAGTTCTTC
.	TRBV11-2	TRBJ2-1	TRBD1	CASSLTGGNEQFF	TGTGCCAGCAGCTTAACAGGGGGAAATGAGCAGTTCTTC
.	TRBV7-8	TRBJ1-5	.	CASSLESSQPQHF	TGTGCCAGCAGCTTAGAAAGTAGTCAGCCCCAGCATTTT
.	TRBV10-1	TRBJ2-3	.	CASSESGALGWDTQYF	TGCGCCAGCAGTGAGTCAGGTGCACTAGGGTGGGATACGCAGTATTTT